Reported below is one TCR beta chain. Its antigen is still unknown. No clone much larger than this one lies a single base away; base qualities are absent. The cohort comprised 670 or so healthy bone marrow donors. At the time of sampling, every cohort member was nominally healthy, though immune exposures that went unrecorded were likely present. The donor tested CMV seronegative and was one of the 352 seronegative cohort members. A peripheral blood sample was collected from each donor, and TCR beta sequencing was performed on peripheral blood mononuclear cells. The Qiagen DNeasy Blood Extraction Kit was used to extract genomic DNA from the blood cell samples. The data belong to a study of cytomegalovirus exposure and HLA in healthy donors (TCRdb year 2017). Concerning the study at large: An earlier analysis of several hundred of the donors reported 250 to 300 Gb of sequence data and roughly 100 million unique TCR beta sequences from about 179 million T cells. Among roughly 400 genotyped donors of the cohort, an average of around 240,000 unique TCR beta nucleotide sequences was sequenced per donor, of which 15% to 20% were non-productive. Among the roughly 400 genotyped donors, around 79% belonged to the genetic ancestry cluster associated with self-reported Caucasian donors. Roughly 5 DR-DQ haplotypes were treated as single units for association and clustering because of strong linkage in the cohort. A later genetic analysis took genome-wide SNP genotypes for about 55% of the 666 donors and used that subset as a discovery cohort. Donor age, sex, ethnicity and CMV serostatus were compiled together with the repertoire data. All discovery cohort repertoires had been generated using a single sequencing platform. Besides the first cohort of 666 subjects, a separate validation cohort made up of over a hundred different subjects was used. To predict cytomegalovirus infection status, the study combined high-throughput TCR immunosequencing, statistical association of individual TCRs with disease status, and machine learning. To decide whether each TCR beta V gene segment behaved as functional or pseudogenic, an earlier analysis of approximately 600 of the donors relied on high-throughput TCR beta sequencing. To study patterns of TCR occurrence, a later analysis re-analyzed previously published TCR beta repertoires from more than 550 donors and added high-resolution HLA genotyping. Both class I and class II loci were covered by HLA typing, at four-digit resolution. The study was designed to test whether signatures of past pathogen exposure could be identified by cataloging public T cell receptors. The later analysis used no new phenotypic data to find candidate immune exposures, relying instead on TCR beta sequences and their occurrence across donors. Around 330 gigabases of sequencing data and 70 million to 95 million unique TCR sequences made up an early release that covered several hundred HLA-typed donors. Typing coverage differed by locus: A, B, C, DRB1 and DQB1 were typed in about 620-630 donors, DQA1 in 500 to 550, DPA1 in some 610, and DPB1 in just under 480. The study used immunosequencing to profile the T cell repertoires of 600 to 850 subjects and linked those repertoires to cytomegalovirus serostatus. Overall study results and their limits: Roughly uniform sequencing depth across donors was assumed in presence/absence analyses, although this assumption may not hold. The 87-base-pair reads could not distinguish some IMGT-functional V segments, including TRBV6-2 and TRBV6-3, so those segments were excluded. A later genetic analysis reported fewer N-insertions in productive TCRs among donors in an Asian-associated ancestry cluster than the roughly 640-donor mean. The classifier was reported to diagnose cytomegalovirus status with high specificity and sensitivity in both the original and validation cohorts. In a later genetic analysis, a missense DCLRE1C variant was associated with V-gene and J-gene trimming of TCR beta chains, and the association was replicated in an independent cohort. HLA typing was unavailable for some donors at each locus, so association tests used only the typed subset. In an earlier analysis of more than 500 of the donors, most TCR beta V segments appeared in productive rearrangements about 87% or about 30% of the time, broadly matching IMGT annotations. According to a later analysis, TCR association rates differed among HLA loci, with DRB1 alleles showing the most associated TCRs and HLA-C alleles showing the fewest. When HLA alleles, especially DR and DQ, strongly co-occurred, TCR associations were difficult to assign to individual alleles. Because counts were too low, roughly 17 rarely observed V segments, including chromosome 9 orphons, were left out of the earlier analysis of a few hundred of the donors. A later analysis reported that several top co-occurrence clusters appeared linked to parvovirus B19, influenza, CMV and Epstein-Barr virus. Specific HLA alleles were associated with 15,000 to 20,000 TCR beta sequences at a false discovery rate of 0.05 in a later analysis. Linkage disequilibrium might explain the correlated functional status among segregating V segments, but an unknown experimental factor could not be excluded. For the cohort, immune exposure information was limited to CMV serostatus. Only TCR beta chains were sequenced in this cohort, and the absence of alpha or paired-chain data limited detectable features. According to the authors, the approach could potentially be generalized to other disease states and immunological phenotypes. According to a later analysis, most CMV-associated TCR beta chains appeared to be HLA-restricted, and the HLA associations seemed to be driven largely by CMV exposure. A cluster of highly shared sequence variants was judged likely to represent a technical artifact of the sequencing pipeline. Across donors, most TCR sequences were observed very rarely, whereas some public TCRs were present in many individuals. The study gave a list of about 170 TCR beta chains associated with cytomegalovirus. In a later analysis, HLA-associated TCR beta chains were found to be more clonally expanded and to have lower generation probabilities than equally common non-associated chains. A further reported finding was that TCR beta sequences accurately predicted the HLA-A and HLA-B alleles for most subjects in the first cohort. In vitro tests confirmed that three of the cytomegalovirus-associated TCR beta chains recognize cytomegalovirus antigens.

The library was generated by the immunoSEQ multiplex PCR assay. For the multiplex PCR, a mixture combining 60 forward primers for TCR Vbeta segments and 13 reverse primers for TCR Jbeta segments was used. The CDR3 region of rearranged TCR beta genes was amplified from genomic DNA by a multiplex PCR assay. The amplified TCR beta libraries were sequenced on the Illumina HiSeq System as 87-base-pair reads. The authors processed their data as follows. In a later analysis, 77 million or so unique TCR beta chains were counted across the roughly 670 repertoires, and roughly 10 million of these chains were shared by at least two donors. To remove PCR and sequencing errors, raw reads were error-corrected and collapsed into unique sequences using a nearest-neighbor algorithm that merged closely related sequences. Alignment of CDR3 sequences to IMGT reference sequences was used to assign V, D and J gene segments. For a sequence to be retained, a match of at least six nucleotides was required to both a V gene segment and a J gene segment. A rearrangement was called productive if the CDR3 had no stop codons and remained in frame with V and J, and every other rearrangement was called non-productive. CDR3 was defined by IMGT convention, running from the second conserved V-encoded cysteine to the conserved J-encoded phenylalanine. The earlier analysis of a few hundred of the donors excluded any sequence lacking an unambiguous match to a single V gene segment. An earlier analysis of 587 of the donors classified V segments as functional when productive rearrangements were above 56.7% and as segregating when the standard deviation between donors was above 5%. A statistical classification framework was developed to diagnose cytomegalovirus status using the catalog of TCR beta chain sequences. A later analysis assigned V and J genes by comparing TCR nucleotide sequences with IMGT/GENE-DB human TR gene sequences. A later analysis assigned CDR3 sequences and most-parsimonious VDJ recombination scenarios with the TCRdist pipeline. In a later analysis, every TCR beta chain was defined by the combination of its CDR3 amino acid sequence and its V-gene family, and reads without a unique V-gene family were dropped. To address suspected cross-contamination and a sequencing artifact, a later analysis removed 550 to 750 highly shared, low-generation-probability nucleotide sequences. In a later analysis, a clonal expansion index for each public chain was calculated from normalized within-repertoire ranks of inferred template counts. In a later analysis, generation probabilities were computed using a VDJ recombination model fitted to out-of-frame rearrangements, and the results were checked against IGoR. Hypergeometric tests were used in a later analysis to score TCR-TCR, TCR-HLA and TCR-CMV co-occurrence, with a repertoire-size bias correction applied to the TCR pairs. In a later analysis, false discovery rates were estimated by permuting HLA or CMV assignments 20 times. In a later analysis, co-occurring TCRs were grouped using DBSCAN, and TCRdist sequence similarity was added for clustering within HLA-allele-positive subsets. Repertoires with fewer than 30,000 or more than 120,000 public chains were left out of co-occurrence clustering, as were about five repertoires with anomalous nucleotide sharing. Imported from immuneACCESS, the table was reduced by TCRdb to in-frame sequences with V and J called. These copies leave out some clones; in studies compared against another copy, an unresolved V gene accounts for under half, and the cause of the remainder is not known. The V and J calls and clone size come from that table; D and trimming were worked out from the DNA. This sample holds 150,000 to 200,000 clones; 75% were observed only once. Roughly 5% of the sample lies in the top ten.

V sheds 4 bases and J sheds 1 base, leaving 10 bases between their ends. From a lookup of the germline V gene, CDR1 and CDR2 are MDHEN and SYDVKM. From the cysteine up to the phenylalanine, the CDR3 has a length of 14 residues. Just the 42-base CDR3 DNA is kept, in frame starting at base 1. This sequence originates from a male donor in good health and CMV-seronegative. Sequenced sample: PBMCs. The receptor chain draws on TRBV28 and TRBJ1-1, and TRBD1 may be the D gene, going by 6 matching bases. The DNA is TGTGCCAGCAGTTCGGCGGGGGCGAACACTGAAGCTTTCTTT. Its amino acids are CASSSAGANTEAFF.